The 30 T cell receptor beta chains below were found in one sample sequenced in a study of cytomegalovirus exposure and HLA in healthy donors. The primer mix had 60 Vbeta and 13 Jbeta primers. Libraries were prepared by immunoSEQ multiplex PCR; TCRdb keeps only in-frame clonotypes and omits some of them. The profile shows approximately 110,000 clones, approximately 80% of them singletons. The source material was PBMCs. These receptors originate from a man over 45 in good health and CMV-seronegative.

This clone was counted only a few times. In DNA form, the CDR3 reads TGTGCCAGCAGCCAAAACCGGGACTCCTTAGGAGATACGCAGTATTTT. This translates into CASSQNRDSLGDTQYF. This chain connects TRBV7-2 to TRBJ2-3; D is possibly TRBD2 (6 bases). V dropped 5 bases and J dropped 5 bases, with 20 bases sitting between them. Germline V lookup: CDR1 SGHTA, CDR2 FQGNSA. The CDR3 spans 16 residues. Using reference TRBV7-2 and TRBJ2-3 for the parts outside the CDR3, the full variable domain is GAGVSQSPSNKVTEKGKDVELRCDPISGHTALYWYRQSLGQGLEFLIYFQGNSAPDKSGLPSDRFSAERTGGSVSTLTIQRTQQEDSAVYLCASSQNRDSLGDTQYFGPGTRLTVL.

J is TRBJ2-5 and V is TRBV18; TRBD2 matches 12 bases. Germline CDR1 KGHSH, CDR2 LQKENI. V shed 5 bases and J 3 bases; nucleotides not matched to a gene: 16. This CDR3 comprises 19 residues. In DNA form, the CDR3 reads TGTGCCAGCTCAATTCGAGCCCTGCGGACTAGCGGGGAAAAAGAGACCCAGTACTTC. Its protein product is CASSIRALRTSGEKETQYF. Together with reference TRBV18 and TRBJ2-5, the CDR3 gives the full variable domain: NAGVMQNPRHLVRRRGQEARLRCSPMKGHSHVYWYRQLPEEGLKFMVYLQKENIIDESGMPKERFSAEFPKEGPSILRIQQVVRGDSAAYFCASSIRALRTSGEKETQYFGPGTRLLVL.

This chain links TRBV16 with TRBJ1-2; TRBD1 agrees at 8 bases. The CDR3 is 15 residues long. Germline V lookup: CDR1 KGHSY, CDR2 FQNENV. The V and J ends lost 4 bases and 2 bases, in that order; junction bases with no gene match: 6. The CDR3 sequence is CASSPVGTGNYGYTF. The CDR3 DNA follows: TGTGCCAGCAGCCCGGTGGGGACAGGCAACTATGGCTACACCTTC.

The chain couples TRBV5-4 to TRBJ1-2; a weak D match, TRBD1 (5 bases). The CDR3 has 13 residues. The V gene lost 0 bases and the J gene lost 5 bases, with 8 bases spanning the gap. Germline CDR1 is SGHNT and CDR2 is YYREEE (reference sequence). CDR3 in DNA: TGTGCCAGCAGCTTGGACAGGTCTTATGGCTACACCTTC. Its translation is CASSLDRSYGYTF.

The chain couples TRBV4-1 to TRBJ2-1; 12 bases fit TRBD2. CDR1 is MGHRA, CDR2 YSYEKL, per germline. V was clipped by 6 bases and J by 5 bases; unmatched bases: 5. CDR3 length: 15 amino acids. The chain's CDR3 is CASSYLAGGDNEQFF. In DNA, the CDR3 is TGCGCCAGCAGTTATCTAGCGGGGGGGGACAATGAGCAGTTCTTC.

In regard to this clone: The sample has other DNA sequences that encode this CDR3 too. The CDR3, as DNA: TGCGCCAGCAGCTTGGCGGCGAACACCGGGGAGCTGTTTTTT. Translating gives CASSLAANTGELFF. The rearrangement links TRBV5-1 to TRBJ2-2; unclear D gene. With 0 bases removed from V and 0 bases from J, the gap between germline ends came to 3 bases. The CDR3 has 14 residues. CDR1 and CDR2 (germline): SGHRS, YFSETQ. Full variable domain (outside the CDR3, taken from reference TRBV5-1 and TRBJ2-2): KAGVTQTPRYLIKTRGQQVTLSCSPISGHRSVSWYQQTPGQGLQFLFEYFSETQRNKGNFPGRFSGRQFSNSRSEMNVSTLELGDSALYLCASSLAANTGELFFGEGSRLTVL.

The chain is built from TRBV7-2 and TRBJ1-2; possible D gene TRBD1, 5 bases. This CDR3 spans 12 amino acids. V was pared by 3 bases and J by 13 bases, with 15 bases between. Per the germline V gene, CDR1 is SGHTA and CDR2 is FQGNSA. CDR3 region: CASSLGRGPITF. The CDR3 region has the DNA TGTGCCAGCAGCTTGGGGCGGGGCCCCATCACCTTC.

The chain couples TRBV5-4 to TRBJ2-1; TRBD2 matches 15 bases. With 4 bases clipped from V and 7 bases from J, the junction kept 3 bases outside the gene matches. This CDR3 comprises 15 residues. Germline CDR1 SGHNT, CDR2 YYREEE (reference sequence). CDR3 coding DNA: TGTGCCAGCAGCCGGACTAGCGGGGGGGCAAATGAGCAGTTCTTC. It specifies CASSRTSGGANEQFF.

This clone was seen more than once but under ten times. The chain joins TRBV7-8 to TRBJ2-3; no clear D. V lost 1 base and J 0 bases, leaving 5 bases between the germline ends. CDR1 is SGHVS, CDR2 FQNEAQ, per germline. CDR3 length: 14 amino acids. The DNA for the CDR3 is TGTGCCAGCAGCTTAGGAGATAGCACAGATACGCAGTATTTT. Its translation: CASSLGDSTDTQYF.

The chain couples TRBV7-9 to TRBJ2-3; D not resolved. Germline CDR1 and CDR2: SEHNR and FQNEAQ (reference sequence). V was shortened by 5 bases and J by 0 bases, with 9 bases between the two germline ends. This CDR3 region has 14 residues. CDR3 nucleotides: TGTGCCAGCAGCATCCAGGCTAGCACAGATACGCAGTATTTT. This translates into CASSIQASTDTQYF. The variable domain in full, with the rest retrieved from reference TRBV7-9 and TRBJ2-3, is DTGVSQNPRHKITKRGQNVTFRCDPISEHNRLYWYRQTLGQGPEFLTYFQNEAQLEKSRLLSDRFSAERPKGSFSTLEIQRTEQGDSAMYLCASSIQASTDTQYFGPGTRLTVL.

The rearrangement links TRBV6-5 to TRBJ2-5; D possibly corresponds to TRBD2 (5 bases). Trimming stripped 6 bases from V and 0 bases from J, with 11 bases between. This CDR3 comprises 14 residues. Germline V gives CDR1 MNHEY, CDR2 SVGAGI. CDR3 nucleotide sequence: TGTGCCAGCAGCCGGAGGACGGACCAAGAGACCCAGTACTTC. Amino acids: CASSRRTDQETQYF.

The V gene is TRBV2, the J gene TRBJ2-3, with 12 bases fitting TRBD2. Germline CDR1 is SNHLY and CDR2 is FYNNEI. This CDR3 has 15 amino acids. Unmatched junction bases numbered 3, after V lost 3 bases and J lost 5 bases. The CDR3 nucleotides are TGTGCCAGCAGTGAGGCTAGCGGGGGGGGAGATACGCAGTATTTT. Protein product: CASSEASGGGDTQYF. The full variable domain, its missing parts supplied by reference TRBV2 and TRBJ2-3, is EPEVTQTPSHQVTQMGQEVILRCVPISNHLYFYWYRQILGQKVEFLVSFYNNEISEKSEIFDDQFSVERPDGSNFTLKIRSTKLEDSAMYFCASSEASGGGDTQYFGPGTRLTVL.

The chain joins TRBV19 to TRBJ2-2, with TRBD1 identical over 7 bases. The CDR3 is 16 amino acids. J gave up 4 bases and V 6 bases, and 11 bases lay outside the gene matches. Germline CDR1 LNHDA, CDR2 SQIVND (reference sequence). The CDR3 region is CASSIRRGRGTGELFF. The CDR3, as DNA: TGTGCCAGTAGCATCAGAAGGGGGCGAGGCACCGGGGAGCTGTTTTTT.

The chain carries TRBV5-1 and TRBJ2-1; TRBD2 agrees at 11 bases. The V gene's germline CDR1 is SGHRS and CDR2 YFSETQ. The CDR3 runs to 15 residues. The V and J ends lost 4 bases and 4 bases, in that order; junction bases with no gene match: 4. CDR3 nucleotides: TGCGCCAGCAGCCCGCGGACTAGCGGGTACAATGAGCAGTTCTTC. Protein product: CASSPRTSGYNEQFF.

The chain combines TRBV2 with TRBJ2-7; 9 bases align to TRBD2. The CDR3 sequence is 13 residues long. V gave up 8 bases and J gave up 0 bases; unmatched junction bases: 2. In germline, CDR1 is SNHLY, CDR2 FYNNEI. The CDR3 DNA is TGTGCCAGCGAGACTAGCGGCTCCTACGAGCAGTACTTC. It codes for CASETSGSYEQYF. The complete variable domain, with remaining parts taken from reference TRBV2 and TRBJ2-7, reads EPEVTQTPSHQVTQMGQEVILRCVPISNHLYFYWYRQILGQKVEFLVSFYNNEISEKSEIFDDQFSVERPDGSNFTLKIRSTKLEDSAMYFCASETSGSYEQYFGPGTRLTVT.

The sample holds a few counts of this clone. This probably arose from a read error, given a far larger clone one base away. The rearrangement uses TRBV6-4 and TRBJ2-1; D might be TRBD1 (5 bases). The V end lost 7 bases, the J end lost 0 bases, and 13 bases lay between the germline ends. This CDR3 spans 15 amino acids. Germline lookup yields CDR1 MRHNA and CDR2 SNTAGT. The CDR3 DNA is TGTGCCAGCACTCCGACAGAGAGCTCCTACAATGAGCAGTTCTTC. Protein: CASTPTESSYNEQFF.

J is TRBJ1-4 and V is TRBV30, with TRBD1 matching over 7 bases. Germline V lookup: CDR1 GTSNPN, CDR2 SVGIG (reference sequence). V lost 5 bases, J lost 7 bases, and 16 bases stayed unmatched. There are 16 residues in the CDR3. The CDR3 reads CAWAPPDRARVEKLFF. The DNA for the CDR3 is TGTGCCTGGGCCCCACCCGACAGGGCACGAGTTGAAAAACTGTTTTTT.

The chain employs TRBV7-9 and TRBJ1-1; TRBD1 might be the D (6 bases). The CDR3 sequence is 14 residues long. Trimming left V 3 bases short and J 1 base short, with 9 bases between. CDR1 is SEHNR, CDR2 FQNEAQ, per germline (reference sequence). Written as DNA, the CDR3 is TGTGCCAGCAGCTTTCAGGGGACGAACACTGAAGCTTTCTTT. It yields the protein CASSFQGTNTEAFF.

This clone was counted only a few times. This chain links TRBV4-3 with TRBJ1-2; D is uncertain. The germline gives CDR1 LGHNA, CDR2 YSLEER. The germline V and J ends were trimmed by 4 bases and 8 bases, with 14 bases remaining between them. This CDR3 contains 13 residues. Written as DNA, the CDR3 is TGCGCCAGCAGCCCCCGCGGCCGGGAAGGCTACACCTTC. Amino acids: CASSPRGREGYTF.

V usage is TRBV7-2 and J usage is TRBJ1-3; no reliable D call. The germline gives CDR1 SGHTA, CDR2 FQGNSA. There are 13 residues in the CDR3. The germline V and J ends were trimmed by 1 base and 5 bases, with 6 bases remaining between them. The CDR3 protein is CASSLGDRNTIYF. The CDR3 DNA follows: TGTGCCAGCAGCTTAGGAGACAGAAACACCATATATTTT.

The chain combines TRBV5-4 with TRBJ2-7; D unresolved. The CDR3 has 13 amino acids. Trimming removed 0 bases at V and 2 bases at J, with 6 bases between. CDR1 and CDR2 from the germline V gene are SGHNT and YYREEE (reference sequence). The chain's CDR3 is CASSLDRAYEQYF. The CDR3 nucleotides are TGTGCCAGCAGCTTGGACAGAGCCTACGAGCAGTACTTC.

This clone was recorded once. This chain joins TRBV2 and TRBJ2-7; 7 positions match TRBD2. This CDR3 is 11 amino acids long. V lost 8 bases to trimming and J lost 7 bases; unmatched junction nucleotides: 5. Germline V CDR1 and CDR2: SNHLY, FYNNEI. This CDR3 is CASAIGGEQYF. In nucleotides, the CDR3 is TGTGCCAGCGCTATCGGGGGGGAGCAGTACTTC.

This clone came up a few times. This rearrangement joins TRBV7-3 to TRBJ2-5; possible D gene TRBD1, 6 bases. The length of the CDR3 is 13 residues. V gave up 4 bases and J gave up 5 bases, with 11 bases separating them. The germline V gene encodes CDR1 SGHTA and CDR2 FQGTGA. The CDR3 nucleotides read TGTGCCAGCAGCTCACAGGGCGGCGAGACCCAGTACTTC. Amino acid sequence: CASSSQGGETQYF.

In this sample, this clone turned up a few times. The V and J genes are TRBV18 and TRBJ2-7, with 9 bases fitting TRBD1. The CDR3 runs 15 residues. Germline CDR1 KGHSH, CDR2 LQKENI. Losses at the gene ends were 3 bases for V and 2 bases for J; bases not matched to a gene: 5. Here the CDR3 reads CASSPPGQGPYEQYV. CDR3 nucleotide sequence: TGTGCCAGCTCACCTCCGGGACAGGGCCCCTACGAGCAGTACGTC.

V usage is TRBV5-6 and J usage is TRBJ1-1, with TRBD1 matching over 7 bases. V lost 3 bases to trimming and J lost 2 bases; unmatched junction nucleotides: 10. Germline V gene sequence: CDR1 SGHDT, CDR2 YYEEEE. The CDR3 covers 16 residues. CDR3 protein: CASSSRQGGANTEAFF. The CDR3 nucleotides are TGTGCCAGCAGCTCCCGACAGGGTGGAGCAAACACTGAAGCTTTCTTT.

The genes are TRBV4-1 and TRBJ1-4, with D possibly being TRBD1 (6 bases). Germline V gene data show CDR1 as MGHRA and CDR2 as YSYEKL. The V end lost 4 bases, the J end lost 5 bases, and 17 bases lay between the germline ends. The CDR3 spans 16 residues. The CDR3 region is CASSPLSLGQNEKLFF. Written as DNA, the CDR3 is TGCGCCAGCAGCCCCTTATCCTTGGGACAAAATGAAAAACTGTTTTTT.

Here the CDR3 reads CASSFSGQGTDTQYF. The DNA of the CDR3 is TGTGCCAGCAGCTTTTCCGGACAGGGCACAGATACGCAGTATTTT. The chain employs TRBV7-9 and TRBJ2-3, with TRBD1 identical over 7 bases. Trimming cost V 3 bases and J 1 base; bases outside gene matches: 4. CDR3 length: 15 amino acids. Germline V gene lookup returns CDR1 SEHNR and CDR2 FQNEAQ (reference sequence).

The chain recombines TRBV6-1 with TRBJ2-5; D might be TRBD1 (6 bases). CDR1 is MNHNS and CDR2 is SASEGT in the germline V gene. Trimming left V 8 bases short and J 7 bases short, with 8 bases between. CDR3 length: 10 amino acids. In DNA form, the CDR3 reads TGTGCCAGCGAGGGGGTGACCCAGTACTTC. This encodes CASEGVTQYF.

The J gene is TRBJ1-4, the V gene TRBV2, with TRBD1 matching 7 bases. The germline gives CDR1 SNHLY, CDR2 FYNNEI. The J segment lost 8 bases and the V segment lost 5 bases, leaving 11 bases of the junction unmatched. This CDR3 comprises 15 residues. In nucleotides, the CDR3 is TGTGCCAGCAGTCCCCAACAGGGGATGGGGGAAAAACTGTTTTTT. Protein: CASSPQQGMGEKLFF.

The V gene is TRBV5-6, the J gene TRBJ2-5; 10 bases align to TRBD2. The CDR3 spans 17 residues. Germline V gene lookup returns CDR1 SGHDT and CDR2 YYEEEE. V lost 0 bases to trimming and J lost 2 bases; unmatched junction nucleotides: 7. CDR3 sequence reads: CASSLAGLAGVQETQYF. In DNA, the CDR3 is TGTGCCAGCAGCTTGGCCGGGCTAGCGGGGGTGCAAGAGACCCAGTACTTC. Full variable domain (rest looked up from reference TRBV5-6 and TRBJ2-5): DAGVTQSPTHLIKTRGQQVTLRCSPKSGHDTVSWYQQALGQGPQFIFQYYEEEERQRGNFPDRFSGHQFPNYSSELNVNALLLGDSALYLCASSLAGLAGVQETQYFGPGTRLLVL.